This TCR beta chain appears in the sequencing data of a study of graft-versus-host responses after intestinal transplantation. On the study more broadly: Multivisceral, liver-intestinal, or isolated intestinal transplants were received by the recipients. Uniformly, recipients were administered anti-thymocyte globulin induction with subsequent tacrolimus and steroids for approximately three years. Study outcomes and limitations: GvH clones were found in recipient marrow; some appeared first in ileum or blood.

This clone showed up just a few times. What it binds is unknown. Clones were sequenced by immunoSEQ multiplex PCR, and TCRdb holds only the in-frame ones, with some missing. Of roughly 85,000 clones listed, approximately 89% are singletons. V dropped 0 bases and J dropped 4; count of bases not matched to a gene: 2. The CDR3 is 15 amino acids. From germline, CDR1 is LGHNA and CDR2 YNFKEQ. The sample was unstimulated CD8+ T cells sorted from spleen or lymph node cells, taken before transplant. The sequence derives from a human donor who was the organ donor for an intestinal transplant. The V call is TRBV4-2, the J call TRBJ2-1, with 8 positions matching TRBD2. CDR3 nucleotide sequence: TGTGCCAGCAGCCAAGATCGGGGGGGGTACAATGAGCAGTTCTTC. Protein sequence: CASSQDRGGYNEQFF.